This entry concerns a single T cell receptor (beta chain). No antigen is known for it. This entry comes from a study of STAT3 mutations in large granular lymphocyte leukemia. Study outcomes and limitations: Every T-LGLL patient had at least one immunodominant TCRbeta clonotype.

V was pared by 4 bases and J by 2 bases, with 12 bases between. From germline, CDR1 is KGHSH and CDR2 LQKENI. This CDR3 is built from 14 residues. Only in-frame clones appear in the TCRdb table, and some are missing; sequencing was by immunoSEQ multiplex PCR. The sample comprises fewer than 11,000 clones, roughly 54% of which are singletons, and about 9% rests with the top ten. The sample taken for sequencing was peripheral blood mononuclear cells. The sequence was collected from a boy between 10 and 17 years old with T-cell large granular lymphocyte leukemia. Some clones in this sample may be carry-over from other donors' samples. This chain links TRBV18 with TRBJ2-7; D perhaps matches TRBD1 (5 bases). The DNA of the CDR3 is TGTGCCAGCTCACTAGCCGGACAAACCTACGAGCAGTACTTC. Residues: CASSLAGQTYEQYF.